This record concerns one T cell receptor beta chain sequence. Trimming cost V 4 bases and J 4 bases; bases outside gene matches: 11. Germline loops: CDR1 SQVTM, CDR2 ANQGSEA. There are 17 residues in the CDR3. This table comes from immunoSEQ multiplex PCR, and its TCRdb copy is limited to in-frame clones, with some not included. The data contain 45,000 to 60,000 clones, about 85% of them singletons. The sample originates from a study of PD-L1 blockade in urothelial cancer. Study-level background: Blood analysis took place 3 weeks (second dose) and 6 weeks after treatment start.

Patients' urothelial carcinoma was locally advanced or metastatic. The sample consisted of PBMCs, taken around atezolizumab (anti-PD-L1) treatment. The TCR originated in a man in his 60s with urothelial cancer. The chain uses TRBV29-1 and TRBJ2-1; 12 bases map to TRBD2. The CDR3 DNA follows: TGCAGCGTTGGGGCTAGCGGGGGGGCCAATTTGTACAATGAGCAGTTCTTC. This sequence encodes CSVGASGGANLYNEQFF.